This T cell receptor beta chain appears in the sequencing data of a study of T cell changes during pregnancy in multiple sclerosis. The CDR3 runs to 14 residues. V lost 0 bases and J 4 bases, leaving 8 bases between the germline ends. Germline lookup yields CDR1 SGHAT and CDR2 FQNNGV. This table comes from immunoSEQ multiplex PCR, and its TCRdb copy is limited to in-frame clones, with some not included. Counted here are 35,000 to 50,000 clones, about 90% occurring once; the ten biggest clones make up approximately 5%. The chain combines TRBV11-2 with TRBJ2-3; D unclear. Sequences were derived from peripheral blood, sampled in the second trimester of pregnancy. The source is a female donor in good health, enrolled as a control in a pregnancy study. CDR3 DNA: TGTGCCAGCAGCTTAGATCTAGTTCCAGATACGCAGTATTTT. This gives the protein CASSLDLVPDTQYF. Using reference TRBV11-2 and TRBJ2-3 for the parts outside the CDR3, the full variable domain is EAGVAQSPRYKIIEKRQSVAFWCNPISGHATLYWYQQILGQGPKLLIQFQNNGVVDDSQLPKDRFSAERLKGVDSTLKIQPAKLEDSAVYLCASSLDLVPDTQYFGPGTRLTVL.